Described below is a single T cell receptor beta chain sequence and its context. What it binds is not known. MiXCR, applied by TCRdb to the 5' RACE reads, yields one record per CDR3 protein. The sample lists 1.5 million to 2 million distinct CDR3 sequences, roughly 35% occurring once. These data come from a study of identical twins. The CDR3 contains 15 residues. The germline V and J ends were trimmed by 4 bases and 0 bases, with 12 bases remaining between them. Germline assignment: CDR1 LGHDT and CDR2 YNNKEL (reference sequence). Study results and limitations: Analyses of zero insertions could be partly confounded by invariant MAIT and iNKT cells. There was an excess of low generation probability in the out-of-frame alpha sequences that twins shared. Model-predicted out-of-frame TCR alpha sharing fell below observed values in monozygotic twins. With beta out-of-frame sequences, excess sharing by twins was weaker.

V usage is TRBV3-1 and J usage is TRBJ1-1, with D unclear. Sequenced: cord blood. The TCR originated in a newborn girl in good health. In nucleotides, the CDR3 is TGTGCCAGCAGCCGATCGGGAGTTATGAACACTGAAGCTTTCTTT. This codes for CASSRSGVMNTEAFF. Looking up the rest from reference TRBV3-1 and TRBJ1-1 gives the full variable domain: DTAVSQTPKYLVTQMGNDKSIKCEQNLGHDTMYWYKQDSKKFLKIMFSYNNKELIINETVPNRFSPKSPDKAHLNLHINSLELGDSAVYFCASSRSGVMNTEAFFGQGTRLTVV.